This T cell receptor (beta chain) is drawn from a study of T cells in women clearing cervical HPV infection. For the study at large: Case blood was drawn when the lesion was first found; control blood after infection became undetectable. Findings and caveats of the study: Cases carried less TRBV6-7 than controls: approximately 0.1% versus 0.16%.

Turning to this clone: No antigen is known for it. The CDR3 is cut off 3 residues early in the read; its end comes from the germline J gene.

Each participant carried one incident cervical HPV16 infection only. TCRdb's copy holds only in-frame clones and misses some; the assay was immunoSEQ multiplex PCR. Recorded here are tens of thousands of clones; the top ten clones represent about 5%. The J segment lost 8 bases and the V segment lost 2 bases, leaving 5 bases of the junction unmatched. Germline V gene sequence: CDR1 KGHSH, CDR2 LQKENI. The CDR3 totals 14 residues. This rearrangement joins TRBV18 to TRBJ1-4; TRBD1 aligns across 7 bases. This TCR was recovered from a woman aged 18-70 years with a cervical HPV16 infection that either progressed to CIN3+ or cleared (not recorded which). The sample was blood buffy coat. CDR3 residues: CASSPSGGNEKLFF. Incomplete CDR3 DNA: TGTGCCAGCTCACCATCAGGGGGAAACGAAAAA.